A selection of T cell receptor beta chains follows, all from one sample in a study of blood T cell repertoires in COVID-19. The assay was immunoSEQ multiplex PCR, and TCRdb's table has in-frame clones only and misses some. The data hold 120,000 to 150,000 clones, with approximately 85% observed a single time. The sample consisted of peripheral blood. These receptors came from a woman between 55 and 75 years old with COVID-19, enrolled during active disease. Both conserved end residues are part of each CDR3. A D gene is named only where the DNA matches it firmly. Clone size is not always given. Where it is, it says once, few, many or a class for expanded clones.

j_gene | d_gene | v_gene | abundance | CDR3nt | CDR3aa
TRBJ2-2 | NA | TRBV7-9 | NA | TGTGCCAGCAGTTCATACAGGGAAGCCGGGGAGCTGTTTTTT | CASSSYREAGELFF
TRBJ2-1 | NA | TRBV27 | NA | TGTGCCAGCAGTTTCAGACAGATACTCAATGAGCAGTTCTTC | CASSFRQILNEQFF
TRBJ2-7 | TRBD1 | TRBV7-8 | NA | TGTGCCAGCAGCTTAAGAGACAGGGGCACCTACGAGCAGTACTTC | CASSLRDRGTYEQYF
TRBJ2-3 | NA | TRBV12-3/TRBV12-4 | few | TGTGCCAGCAGCCTTATATCAGATACGCAGTATTTT | CASSLISDTQYF
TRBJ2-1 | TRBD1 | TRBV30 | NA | TGTGCCGGCTCCCGGGACAGACTTGACAATGAGCAGTTCTTC | CAGSRDRLDNEQFF
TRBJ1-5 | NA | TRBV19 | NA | TGTACTACCTCTACCTCTAGCAATCAGCCCCAGCATTTT | CTTSTSSNQPQHF
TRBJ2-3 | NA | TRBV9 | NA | TGTGCCAGCAGCTCACGGACTATCACAGATACGCAGTATTTT | CASSSRTITDTQYF
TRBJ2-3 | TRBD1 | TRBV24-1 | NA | TGTGCCACCAGTGTTCCGGGACAGCTCACAGATACGCAGTATTTT | CATSVPGQLTDTQYF
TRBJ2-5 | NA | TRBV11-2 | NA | TGTGCCAGCAGCCTACGCCAGGTCAGGGAGACCCAGTACTTC | CASSLRQVRETQYF
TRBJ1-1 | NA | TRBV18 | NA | TGTGCCAGCTCACCGAGCGGACAGTCGGGGAACACTGAAGCTTTCTTT | CASSPSGQSGNTEAFF
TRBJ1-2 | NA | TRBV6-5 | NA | TGTGCCAGCAGTTACTCGACAGGTCTTAACTATGGCTACACCTTC | CASSYSTGLNYGYTF
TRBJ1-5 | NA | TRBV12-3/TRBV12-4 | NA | TGTGCCAGCAGTTTCTACAGTCAGCCCCAGCATTTT | CASSFYSQPQHF
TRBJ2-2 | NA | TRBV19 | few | TGTGCCAGTAGTACCTTGGGGGGCACCGGGGAGCTGTTTTTT | CASSTLGGTGELFF
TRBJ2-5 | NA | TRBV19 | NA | TGTGCCAGTAGTATTGCCGGGCAGGGTATCGAAGAGACCCAGTACTTC | CASSIAGQGIEETQYF
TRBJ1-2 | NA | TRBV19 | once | TGTGCCAGTAGTATGGGGGGAGTCGGAGGCTACACCTTC | CASSMGGVGGYTF
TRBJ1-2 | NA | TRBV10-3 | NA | TGTGCCATCAGTGAGTCCGGGACATCTAACTATGGCTACACCTTC | CAISESGTSNYGYTF
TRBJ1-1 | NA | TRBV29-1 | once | TGCAGCGTACCCACAAGGAACACTGAAGCTTTCTTT | CSVPTRNTEAFF
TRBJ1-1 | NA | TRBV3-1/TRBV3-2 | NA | TGTGCCAGCAGCCAAACCAGAAACCTTGAAGCTTTCTTT | CASSQTRNLEAFF
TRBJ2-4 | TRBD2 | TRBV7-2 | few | TGTGCCAGCAGCTCCGGAGGGACTAGCGGGGCAAACATTCAGTACTTC | CASSSGGTSGANIQYF
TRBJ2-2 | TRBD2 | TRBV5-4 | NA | TGTGCCAGCAGCTTAGGGGCACTAGCGGGGGAGACCGGGGAGCTGTTTTTT | CASSLGALAGETGELFF
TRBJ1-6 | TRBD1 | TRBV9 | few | TGTGCCAGCAGCGCGGGACAGTCCTATAATTCACCCCTCCACTTT | CASSAGQSYNSPLHF
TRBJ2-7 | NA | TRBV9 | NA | TGTGCCAGCAGCGTTGGCGGGGGCCTTTCCTACGAGCAGTACTTC | CASSVGGGLSYEQYF
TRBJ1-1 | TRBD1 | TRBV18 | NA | TGTGCCAGCTCACCGGGACAGGGGGCATTAGAAGCTTTCTTT | CASSPGQGALEAFF
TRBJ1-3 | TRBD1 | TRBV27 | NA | TGTGCCAGCAAACTTACAGGGGCGGGAAACACCATATATTTT | CASKLTGAGNTIYF
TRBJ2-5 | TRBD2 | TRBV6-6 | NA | TGTGCCAGCAGTTACTCGGCGGGGGTTGAGACCCAGTACTTC | CASSYSAGVETQYF
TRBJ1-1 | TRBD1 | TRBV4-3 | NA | TGCGCCAGCAGCCCTACAGGGGGGGTTACTGAAGCTTTCTTT | CASSPTGGVTEAFF
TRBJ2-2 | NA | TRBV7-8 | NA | TGTGCCAGCAGCTTTTTCAGGGGTGCGAACACCGGGGAGCTGTTTTTT | CASSFFRGANTGELFF
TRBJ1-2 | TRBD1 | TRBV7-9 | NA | TGTGCCAGCAGCTTAAAAGACAGGGTAGAGGGCTACACCTTC | CASSLKDRVEGYTF
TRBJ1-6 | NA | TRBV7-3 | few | TGTGCCAGCAGCCGGGAGAAGGGGTCGTGGTCACCCCTCCACTTT | CASSREKGSWSPLHF
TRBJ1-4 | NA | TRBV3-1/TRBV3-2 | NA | TGTGCCAGCAGCCAAGTCCGGGGGGGGGAAAAACTGTTTTTT | CASSQVRGGEKLFF
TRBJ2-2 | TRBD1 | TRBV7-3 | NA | TGTGCCAGCAGCTCCGGGACAGGGCTCACCGGGGAGCTGTTTTTT | CASSSGTGLTGELFF
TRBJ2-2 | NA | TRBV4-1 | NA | TGCGCCAGCAGAAAGATAAGAAGGCAGGGGTCAGATAGCGGGGAGCTGTTTTTT | CASRKIRRQGSDSGELFF
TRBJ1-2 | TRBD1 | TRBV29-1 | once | TGCAGCGTTGAACCCGGGACAGCCTATGGCTACACCTTC | CSVEPGTAYGYTF
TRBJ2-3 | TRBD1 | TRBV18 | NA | TGTGCCAGCTCAGCAACCGGGACAGGGAGCACAGATACGCAGTATTTT | CASSATGTGSTDTQYF
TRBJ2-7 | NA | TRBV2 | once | TGTGCCAGCAGTGAAGACAGCTCCCTGTATTACGAGCAGTACTTC | CASSEDSSLYYEQYF
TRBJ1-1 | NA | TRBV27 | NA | TGTGCCAGCAGTGACCCCGGGATGAACACTGAAGCTTTCTTT | CASSDPGMNTEAFF
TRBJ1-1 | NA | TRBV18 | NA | TGTGCCAGCTCACCGTCGATTAGCACTGAAGCTTTCTTT | CASSPSISTEAFF
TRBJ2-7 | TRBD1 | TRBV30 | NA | TGTGCCTGGAGTATAGGGACAGGGGGCTACGAGCAGTACTTC | CAWSIGTGGYEQYF
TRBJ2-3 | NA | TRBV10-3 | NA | TGTGCCGTCGACATCGACGGGACTGGTAGCACAGATACGCAGTATTTT | CAVDIDGTGSTDTQYF
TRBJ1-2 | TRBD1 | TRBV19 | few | TGTGCCAGTAGTACGGGGACAGGGGGAGATGGCTACACCTTC | CASSTGTGGDGYTF
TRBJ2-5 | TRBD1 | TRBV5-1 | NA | TGCGCCAGCAGCCCCTCGTATGGACAGGGGGGGCAAGAGACCCAGTACTTC | CASSPSYGQGGQETQYF
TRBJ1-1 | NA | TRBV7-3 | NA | TGTGCCAGCAGCTTATCCCGGGTAACTGAAGCTTTCTTT | CASSLSRVTEAFF
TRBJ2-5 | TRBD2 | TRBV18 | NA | TGTGCCAGCTCACCACCGGTGGAGACTAGCCGCCAGTACTTC | CASSPPVETSRQYF
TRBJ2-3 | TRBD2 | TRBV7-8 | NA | TGTGCCAGCAGCTTAGTGACCGGGGGGGCCACAGATACGCAGTATTTT | CASSLVTGGATDTQYF
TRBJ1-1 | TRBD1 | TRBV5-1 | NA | TGCGCCAGCAGCTTCCGAAGGGGGCTTTCGGAGAGGAACACTGAAGCTTTCTTT | CASSFRRGLSERNTEAFF
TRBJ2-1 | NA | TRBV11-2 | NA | TGTGCCAGCAGCTTAGTGCCAGGGCACAATGAGCAGTTCTTC | CASSLVPGHNEQFF
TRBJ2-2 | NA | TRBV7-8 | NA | TGTGCCAGCAGCTTTACAGGTCCCGGGGAGCTGTTTTTT | CASSFTGPGELFF
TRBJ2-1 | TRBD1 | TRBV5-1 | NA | TGCGCCAGCAGCCGAGGACAGGGGCTGAATGAGCAGTTCTTC | CASSRGQGLNEQFF
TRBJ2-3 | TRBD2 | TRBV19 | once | TGTGCCAGTTCCCCCTCATGGGCGGGGGGTGCAGATACGCAGTATTTT | CASSPSWAGGADTQYF
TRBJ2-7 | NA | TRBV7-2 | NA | TGTGCCAGCAGCTTAGGGACAGAATACTACGAGCAGTACTTC | CASSLGTEYYEQYF
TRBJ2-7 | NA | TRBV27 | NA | TGTGCCAGCAGTTTATCCCGTACGGGGTTTTACGACTACGAGCAGTACTTC | CASSLSRTGFYDYEQYF
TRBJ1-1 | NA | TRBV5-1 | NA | TGCGCCAGCAGCTTTAGGGAGGGGCAGGCTATAAGCACTGAAGCTTTCTTT | CASSFREGQAISTEAFF
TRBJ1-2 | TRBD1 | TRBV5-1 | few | TGCGCCAGCAGCTCCGGACAGGGGGCGGATGGCTACACCTTC | CASSSGQGADGYTF
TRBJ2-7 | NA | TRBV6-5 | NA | TGTGCCAGCAGGGGTTCCCAGGGGCGCTACGAGCAGTACTTC | CASRGSQGRYEQYF
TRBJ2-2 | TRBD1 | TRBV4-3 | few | TGCGCCAGCAGCCAGTCGTTGTCAGGGGGAAAAACCGGGGAGCTGTTTTTT | CASSQSLSGGKTGELFF
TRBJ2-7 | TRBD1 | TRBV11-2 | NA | TGTGCCAGCAGCCAAGTCGGACAGGGTGGCGAGCAGTACTTC | CASSQVGQGGEQYF
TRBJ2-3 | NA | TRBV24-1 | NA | TGTGCCACCAGTGACCGACTTTTAGATACGCAGTATTTT | CATSDRLLDTQYF
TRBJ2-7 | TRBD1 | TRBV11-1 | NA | TGTGCCAGCAGCTTCGCCGGGACAGGGGACTACGAGCAGTACTTC | CASSFAGTGDYEQYF
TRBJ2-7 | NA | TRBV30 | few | TGTGCCTGGGAGAGGTCTTACGAGCAGTACTTC | CAWERSYEQYF